The T cell receptor beta chain described here comes from a study of T-cell memory formation after mild COVID-19. The wider study: Among the donors, TCR clusters were largely specific to each donor.

This clonotype was seen a handful of times. The antigen is undetermined. Study-wide points: Among contracting clones, CD4+ were mainly CM/EM and CD8+ enriched in EMRA. Researchers found some responding clones in pre-infection memory, a sign that cross-reactive memory joined.

TCRdb fed the 5' RACE reads into MiXCR, producing one record per CDR3 protein. The sample has some 300,000 distinct CDR3 sequences, around 20% seen once; the top ten hold under 25%. CDR3 length equals 14 residues. V lost 0 bases and J lost 4; bases outside the gene matches: 0. The germline V gene encodes CDR1 MNHEY and CDR2 SVGAGI. Sequenced: PBMCs or a T cell subset sorted from them (not recorded which). The chain recombines TRBV6-5 with TRBJ2-1, with 7 positions matching TRBD1. The receptor comes from a man aged 18 to 35 who had mild COVID-19 (a few samples of this study predate the infection). Cell type and time point are not known. The CDR3 reads CASSYSGQYNEQFF. The CDR3 DNA is TGTGCCAGCAGTTACTCGGGACAGTACAATGAGCAGTTCTTC.